This paragraph covers one T cell receptor (beta chain) sequence. This sample was taken from a study of blood T cell repertoires in COVID-19. Repertoires were generated with immunoSEQ multiplex PCR, while TCRdb's copy carries only in-frame clones and drops some. The table has approximately 250,000 clones, more than 75% seen once; the top ten hold 5.5% to 6%. The ends were cut back, 4 bases at V and 7 bases at J, with 8 bases in the middle. CDR3 length equals 12 residues. Per the germline V gene, CDR1 is KGHDR and CDR2 is SFDVKD. Seattle patient enrollment occurred during active infection, with longitudinal follow-up thereafter.

Sample: peripheral blood. This TCR derives from a woman aged 80 or older with COVID-19, enrolled during active disease. The chain combines TRBV24-1 with TRBJ2-3; D unclear. The CDR3 is CATSDASHTQYF. Written as DNA, the CDR3 is TGTGCCACCAGTGACGCTAGTCATACGCAGTATTTT.